This TCR beta chain was profiled in a study of cytomegalovirus exposure and HLA in healthy donors (dated by TCRdb to the late 2010s). With regard to the full study: According to an earlier analysis of around 600 of the donors, 150 million to 200 million T cells yielded 117 million unique TCR beta sequences and approximately 280 Gb of sequence data. The number of donors typed differed by locus, with about 620-630 for A, B, C, DRB1 and DQB1, roughly 550 for DQA1, approximately 580 for DPA1, and over 400 for DPB1. An earlier analysis of several hundred of the donors applied high-throughput TCR beta sequencing to assess whether each TCR beta V gene segment acted as functional or pseudogenic. HLA typing included class I and class II loci at four-digit resolution. In the later analysis, no new phenotypic data were used to find candidate immune exposures; instead, reliance was placed on TCR beta sequences and their occurrence across donors. Besides the first cohort of under 700 subjects, a separate validation cohort made up of around 120 different subjects was used. Several DR-DQ haplotypes were handled as single units for association and clustering because linkage in the cohort was strong. In a later genetic analysis, genome-wide SNP genotypes for about three fifths of the roughly 670 donors were used, and that subset was treated as a discovery cohort. The aim of the study was to test whether cataloging public T cell receptors could identify signatures of past pathogen exposure. Of the approximately 400 genotyped donors, approximately 82% fell in the genetic ancestry cluster associated with self-reported Caucasian donors. The study combined high-throughput TCR immunosequencing, statistical association of individual TCRs with disease status, and machine learning to predict cytomegalovirus infection status. To study patterns of TCR occurrence, a later analysis re-analyzed previously published TCR beta repertoires from 650 to 750 donors and added high-resolution HLA genotyping. Donor age, sex, ethnicity and CMV serostatus were collected together with the repertoire data. The T cell repertoires of 666 subjects were profiled by immunosequencing and related to cytomegalovirus serostatus. Every discovery cohort repertoire had been produced on one sequencing platform. Across 398 genotyped donors of the cohort, an average of approximately 240,000 unique TCR beta nucleotide sequences per donor were sequenced, and approximately 17% of those sequences were non-productive. An early release that covered some 640 HLA-typed donors contained approximately 320 gigabases of sequencing data and tens of millions of unique TCR sequences.

Findings and caveats that apply to the study as a whole: Roughly uniform sequencing depth across donors was assumed in presence/absence analyses, although this assumption may not hold. Some IMGT-functional V segments, including TRBV6-2 and TRBV6-3, could not be told apart with the 87-base-pair reads, so those segments were excluded. Specific HLA alleles were associated with 18,000 or so TCR beta sequences at a false discovery rate of 0.05 in a later analysis. Immune exposure information for the cohort was limited to CMV serostatus. A group of highly shared sequence variants was considered likely to be a technical artifact of the sequencing pipeline. In both the original and validation cohorts, the classifier was reported to diagnose cytomegalovirus status with high specificity and sensitivity. Broadly in line with IMGT annotations, most TCR beta V segments showed up in productive rearrangements about 90% or about 30% of the time in an earlier analysis of approximately 600 of the donors. In a later analysis, most CMV-associated TCR beta chains were found to appear HLA-restricted, with HLA associations seemingly driven largely by CMV exposure. In vitro tests confirmed that a few of the cytomegalovirus-associated TCR beta chains recognize cytomegalovirus antigens. About 17 rarely observed V segments, including chromosome 9 orphons, were excluded from the earlier analysis of approximately 500 of the donors because counts were too low. Across donors, most TCR sequences were observed very rarely, whereas some public TCRs were present in many individuals. A further reported finding was that TCR beta sequences accurately predicted the HLA-A and HLA-B alleles for most subjects in the first cohort. Correlated functional status among segregating V segments might be attributable to linkage disequilibrium, but an unknown experimental factor could not be ruled out. In a later analysis, TCR association rates were found to vary across HLA loci, with the most associated TCRs seen for DRB1 alleles and the fewest for HLA-C alleles. A total of 164 TCR beta chains were listed by the study as associated with cytomegalovirus. Because HLA typing was unavailable for some donors at each locus, only the typed subset was used in association tests. Compared with the approximately 720-donor mean, donors in an Asian-associated ancestry cluster had fewer N-insertions in productive TCRs, according to a later genetic analysis. When HLA alleles, especially DR and DQ, strongly co-occurred, attributing TCR associations to individual alleles was difficult. In a later genetic analysis, a missense DCLRE1C variant was associated with V-gene and J-gene trimming of TCR beta chains, and the association was replicated in an independent cohort. A later analysis reported that several top co-occurrence clusters appeared linked to parvovirus B19, influenza, CMV and Epstein-Barr virus. In a later analysis, HLA-associated TCR beta chains showed more clonal expansion and lower generation probabilities than non-associated chains that were equally common. The cohort was sequenced for TCR beta chains only, and without alpha or paired-chain data the features that could be detected were limited. The authors suggested that the approach could potentially be extended to other disease states and immunological phenotypes.

As to this clone: The antigen it recognizes is unknown. No quality values exist for individual bases; no much larger clone is one base distant. Other nucleotide sequences from this sample produce the same CDR3.

In total, approximately 700 healthy bone marrow donors made up the cohort. At the time of sampling, all cohort members were nominally healthy, though unrecorded immune exposures were likely present. The donor was CMV seropositive and was included in the group of 270 or so seropositive cohort members. A peripheral blood sample was collected from each donor, and TCR beta sequencing was performed on peripheral blood mononuclear cells. Genomic DNA extraction from the blood cell samples was performed with the Qiagen DNeasy Blood Extraction Kit. Libraries were constructed by the immunoSEQ multiplex PCR assay. For the multiplex PCR, a mixture combining 60 forward primers for TCR Vbeta segments and 13 reverse primers for TCR Jbeta segments was used. A multiplex PCR assay on genomic DNA amplified the CDR3 region of rearranged TCR beta genes. The amplified TCR beta libraries were sequenced on the Illumina HiSeq System as 87-base-pair reads. Regarding the original processing steps: In a later analysis, tens of millions of unique TCR beta chains were counted across the 500 to 850 repertoires, and roughly 11 million of these chains were shared by at least two donors. Raw reads were error-corrected and collapsed into unique sequences by a nearest-neighbor algorithm in which closely related sequences were merged to remove PCR and sequencing errors. CDR3 sequences were aligned to IMGT reference sequences to assign V, D and J gene segments. For a sequence to be retained, a match of at least six nucleotides to both a V gene segment and a J gene segment was required. A rearrangement was called productive if the CDR3 had no stop codons and remained in frame with V and J, and every other rearrangement was called non-productive. CDR3 was defined according to IMGT convention as the region running from the second conserved V-encoded cysteine to the conserved J-encoded phenylalanine. The earlier analysis of about 560 of the donors excluded any sequence lacking an unambiguous match to a single V gene segment. An earlier analysis of under 750 of the donors called V segments functional above 56.7% productive rearrangements and segregating when the between-donor standard deviation exceeded 5%. A statistical classification framework was built to diagnose cytomegalovirus status from the catalog of TCR beta chain sequences. V and J gene assignment, in a later analysis, came from comparing TCR nucleotide sequences with IMGT/GENE-DB human TR gene sequences. A later analysis assigned CDR3 sequences and most-parsimonious VDJ recombination scenarios with the TCRdist pipeline. A later analysis defined each TCR beta chain by its CDR3 amino acid sequence plus V-gene family, and excluded reads lacking a unique V-gene family. In a later analysis, 500 to 700 highly shared, low-generation-probability nucleotide sequences were removed to address suspected cross-contamination and a sequencing artifact. A later analysis calculated a clonal expansion index for each public chain from normalized within-repertoire ranks of inferred template counts. A later analysis computed generation probabilities with a VDJ recombination model fitted to out-of-frame rearrangements, and checked the results against IGoR. Hypergeometric tests were used in a later analysis to score TCR-TCR, TCR-HLA and TCR-CMV co-occurrence, with a repertoire-size bias correction applied to the TCR pairs. False discovery rates were estimated in a later analysis by permuting HLA or CMV assignments 20 times. In a later analysis, co-occurring TCRs were grouped using DBSCAN, and TCRdist sequence similarity was added for clustering within HLA-allele-positive subsets. Co-occurrence clustering excluded repertoires with fewer than 30,000 or more than 120,000 public chains, plus five with anomalous nucleotide sharing. The source is immuneACCESS, and TCRdb retained only in-frame sequences with V and J called. Part of the clones is not carried over; for the studies checked, unresolved V genes explain less than half of this, and the remainder is unexplained. That table is the source of V, J and clone size, and D and trimming were worked out from the DNA. The table for this sample lists about 63,000 clones; approximately 92% of them were counted only once. About an eighth of the sample is taken by the ten largest.

V is pruned by 4 bases and J by 2 bases, leaving 3 bases of the junction without a gene match. The germline V gene (reference sequence) specifies MNHEY as CDR1 and SMNVEV as CDR2. The CDR3, from cysteine to phenylalanine, totals 15 residues. The CDR3 DNA has 45 bases and is translated from base 1. This receptor was identified in a woman in her twenties or thirties in good health and CMV-seropositive. The specimen was PBMCs. Rearrangement joined TRBV27 to TRBJ2-1; 9 central nucleotides agree with TRBD1. In nucleotides, the sequence is TGTGCCAGCAGTTCGACAGGGGGAGCCTACAATGAGCAGTTCTTC. Translated, this is CASSSTGGAYNEQFF.